Sequencing of this T cell receptor (beta chain) was carried out in a study of PD-1 blockade in classical Hodgkin lymphoma. Assay: immunoSEQ multiplex PCR; the TCRdb copy retains only in-frame clones and omits some. The sample shows 75,000 to 100,000 clones, about 93% of them seen only once. Overall study findings and caveats: Lower baseline TCR diversity was reported for newly diagnosed patients than for healthy donors. The repertoire differences lack a defined cause, possibly disease activity or prior therapy.

Time point in this sample: cycle 4 day 1 (C4D1), after less than 7 weeks of nivolumab. Each patient experienced a relapse that followed autologous stem cell transplantation, and brentuximab vedotin exposure varied. Best responses were complete response, partial response or progressive disease. Trimming removed 1 base from V and 7 bases from J, with 10 bases in between. The CDR3 runs to 13 residues. Per germline, CDR1 SEHNR and CDR2 FQNEAQ (reference sequence). Concerning this clone itself: Its cognate antigen is unknown.

This sequence joins TRBV7-9 and TRBJ1-1; the D gene is possibly TRBD1 (6 bases). The TCR originated in a human donor with classical Hodgkin lymphoma. Sample: peripheral blood mononuclear cells (PBMCs), taken before the fourth cycle of nivolumab. The CDR3 DNA follows: TGTGCCAGCAGCTTAGGCCTGACAGGTGAAGCTTTCTTT. Amino acids: CASSLGLTGEAFF.